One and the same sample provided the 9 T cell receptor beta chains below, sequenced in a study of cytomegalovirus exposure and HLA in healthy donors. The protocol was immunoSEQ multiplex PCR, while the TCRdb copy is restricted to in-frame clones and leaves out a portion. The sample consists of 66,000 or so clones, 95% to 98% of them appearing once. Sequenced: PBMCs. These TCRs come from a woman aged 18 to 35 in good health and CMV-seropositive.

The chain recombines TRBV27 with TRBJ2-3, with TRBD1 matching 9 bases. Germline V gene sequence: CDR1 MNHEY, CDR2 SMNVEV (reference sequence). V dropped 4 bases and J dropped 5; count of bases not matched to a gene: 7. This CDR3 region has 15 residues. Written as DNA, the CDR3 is TGTGCCAGCAGTTCGCCGGGACAGGGAGGAGATACGCAGTATTTT. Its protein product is CASSSPGQGGDTQYF.

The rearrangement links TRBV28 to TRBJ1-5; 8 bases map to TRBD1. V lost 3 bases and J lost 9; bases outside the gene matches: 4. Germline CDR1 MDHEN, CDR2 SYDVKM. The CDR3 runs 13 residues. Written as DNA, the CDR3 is TGTGCCAGCAGTTTCCAGGGGGCGCGGCCCCAGCATTTT. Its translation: CASSFQGARPQHF.

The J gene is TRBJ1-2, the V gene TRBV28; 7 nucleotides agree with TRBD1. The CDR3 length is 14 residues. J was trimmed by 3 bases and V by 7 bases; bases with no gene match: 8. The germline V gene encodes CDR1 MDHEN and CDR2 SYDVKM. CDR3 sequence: CASTPTGRYYGYTF. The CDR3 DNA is TGTGCCAGCACCCCGACAGGGCGGTACTATGGCTACACCTTC.

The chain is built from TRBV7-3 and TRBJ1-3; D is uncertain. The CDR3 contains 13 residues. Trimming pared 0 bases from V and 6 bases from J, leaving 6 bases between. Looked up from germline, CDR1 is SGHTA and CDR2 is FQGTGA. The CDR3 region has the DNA TGTGCCAGCAGCTTAACCGTAGAAAACACCATATATTTT. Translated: CASSLTVENTIYF.

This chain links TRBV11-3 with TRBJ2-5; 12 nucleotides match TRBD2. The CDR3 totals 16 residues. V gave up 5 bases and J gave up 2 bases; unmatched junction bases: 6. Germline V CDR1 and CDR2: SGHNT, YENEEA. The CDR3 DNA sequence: TGTGCCAGCAGCCTGAGACTAGCGGGAGCACAAGAGACCCAGTACTTC. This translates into CASSLRLAGAQETQYF.

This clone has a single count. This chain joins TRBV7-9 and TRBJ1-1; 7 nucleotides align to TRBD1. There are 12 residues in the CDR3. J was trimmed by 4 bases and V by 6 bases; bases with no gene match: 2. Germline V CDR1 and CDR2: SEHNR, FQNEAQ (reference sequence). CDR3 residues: CASSRGLTEAFF. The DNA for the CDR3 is TGTGCCAGCAGTAGGGGGCTCACTGAAGCTTTCTTT.

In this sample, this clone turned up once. The CDR3 loop is CASSLGRGETQYF. In nucleotides, the CDR3 is TGTGCCAGCAGTTTAGGCAGGGGGGAGACCCAGTACTTC. V gene TRBV28 combines with J gene TRBJ2-5; 7 bases align to TRBD1. Germline CDR1 and CDR2: MDHEN and SYDVKM. This CDR3 comprises 13 residues. V was clipped by 2 bases and J by 5 bases; unmatched bases: 2.

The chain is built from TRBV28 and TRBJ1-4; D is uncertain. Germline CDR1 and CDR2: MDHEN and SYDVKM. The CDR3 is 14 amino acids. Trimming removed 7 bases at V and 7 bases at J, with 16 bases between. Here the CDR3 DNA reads TGTGCCAGCAAGGTATATGGAGGAAGTGAAAAACTGTTTTTT. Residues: CASKVYGGSEKLFF. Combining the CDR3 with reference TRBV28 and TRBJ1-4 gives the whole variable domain DVKVTQSSRYLVKRTGEKVFLECVQDMDHENMFWYRQDPGLGLRLIYFSYDVKMKEKGDIPEGYSVSREKKERFSLILESASTNQTSMYLCASKVYGGSEKLFFGSGTQLSVL.

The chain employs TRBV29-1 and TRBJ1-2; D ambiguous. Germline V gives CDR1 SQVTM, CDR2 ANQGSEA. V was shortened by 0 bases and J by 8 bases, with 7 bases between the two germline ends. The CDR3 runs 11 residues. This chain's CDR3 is CSVEDRQGYTF. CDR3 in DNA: TGCAGCGTTGAAGATCGTCAGGGCTACACCTTC.